What follows describes a single T cell receptor beta chain. The germline V and J ends were trimmed by 6 bases and 6 bases, with 12 bases remaining between them. This CDR3 has 13 residues. CDR1 and CDR2 from the germline V gene are MNHEY and SMNVEV (reference sequence). This record belongs to a study of blood T cell repertoires in COVID-19. Study context: Samples representing acute and convalescent COVID-19 were sourced from the United States, Italy and Spain. T cells, B-cell-depleted T cells, or PBMCs provided the cDNA or gDNA that served as material.

Authors' methods: Amplified reference gene primers provided the basis for estimating nucleated cell counts. Measured with immunoSEQ multiplex PCR; TCRdb has only the in-frame clones, and not every one. Clone size and the V and J calls come from that table; the DNA yielded D and trimming. The table includes approximately 41,000 clones, over 80% detected once. The chain recombines TRBV27 with TRBJ2-1, with D possibly matching TRBD2 (5 bases). The clonotype originates from a woman in her thirties or forties with acute or convalescent COVID-19. The sample comprised peripheral blood. The CDR3 DNA sequence: TGTGCCAGCAGGGCCCTGGGAGTCAATGAGCAGTTCTTC. Amino acid sequence: CASRALGVNEQFF.